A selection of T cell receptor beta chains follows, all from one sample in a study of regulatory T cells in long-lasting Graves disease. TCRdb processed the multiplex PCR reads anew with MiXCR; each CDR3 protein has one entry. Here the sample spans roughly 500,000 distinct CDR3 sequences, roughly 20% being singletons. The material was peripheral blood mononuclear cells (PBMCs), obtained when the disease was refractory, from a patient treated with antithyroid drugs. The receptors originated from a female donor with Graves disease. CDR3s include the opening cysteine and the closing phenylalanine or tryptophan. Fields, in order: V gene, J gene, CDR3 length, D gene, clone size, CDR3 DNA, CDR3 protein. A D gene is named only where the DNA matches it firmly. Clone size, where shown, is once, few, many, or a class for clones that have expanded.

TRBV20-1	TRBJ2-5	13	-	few	TGCAGTGCTAGAGAGGGCTTTCCAGAGACCCAGTACTTC	CSAREGFPETQYF
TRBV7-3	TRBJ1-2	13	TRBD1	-	TGTGCCAGCAGCACACGACAGGGAGGGGGCTACACCTTC	CASSTRQGGGYTF
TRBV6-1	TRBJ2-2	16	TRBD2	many	TGTGCCAGCAGTGTAATAGCGGGAGTGGTCACCGGGGAGCTGTTTTTT	CASSVIAGVVTGELFF
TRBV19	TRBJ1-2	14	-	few	TGTGCCAGTAGCCAGCCAGGGGCCGGCTATGGCTACACCTTC	CASSQPGAGYGYTF
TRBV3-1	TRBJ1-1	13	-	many	TGTGCCAGCAGCCAAGATCTGGGACTAGAAGCTTTCTTT	CASSQDLGLEAFF
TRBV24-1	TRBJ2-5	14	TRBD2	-	TGTGCCACCAGTGACGGCGGGGGGCCCAGGGCCCAGTACTTC	CATSDGGGPRAQYF
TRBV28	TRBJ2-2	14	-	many	TGTGCCAGCAGTTTTATTCTACCCACCGGGGAGCTGTTTTTT	CASSFILPTGELFF
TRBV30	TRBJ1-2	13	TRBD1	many	TGTGCCTGGAGGAGGACCGGGACAGCGGGCTACACCTTC	CAWRRTGTAGYTF
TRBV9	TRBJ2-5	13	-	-	TGTGCCAGCAGCGTAGGACAGAGAGAGACCCAGTACTTC	CASSVGQRETQYF
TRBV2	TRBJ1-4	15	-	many	TGTGCCAGCAAGGATCGGCGTACAACTAATGAAAAACTGTTTTTT	CASKDRRTTNEKLFF
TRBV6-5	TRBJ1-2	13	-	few	TGTGCCAGCAGTTATCCGGGGGCGCAAGGCTACACCTTC	CASSYPGAQGYTF
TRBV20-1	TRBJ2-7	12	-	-	TGCAGTGCTAGCCGGACGACCTACGAGCAGTACTTC	CSASRTTYEQYF
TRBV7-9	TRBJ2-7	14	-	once	TGTGCCAGCAGCTTAGAAGCGGTGGTGGCCGAGCAGTACTTC	CASSLEAVVAEQYF
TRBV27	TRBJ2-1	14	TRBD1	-	TGTGCCAGCAGTGATCAGGGGGCTTTTCATGAGCAGTTCTTC	CASSDQGAFHEQFF
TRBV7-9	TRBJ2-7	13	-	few	TGTGCCAGCAGGCATAGAGGGGGTTACGAGCAGTACTTC	CASRHRGGYEQYF
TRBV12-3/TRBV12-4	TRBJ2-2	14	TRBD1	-	TGTGCCAGCAGTCCTCAGGGGGCAAGCGGGGAGCTGTTTTTT	CASSPQGASGELFF
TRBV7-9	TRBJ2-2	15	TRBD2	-	TGTGCCAGCAGTTTAGCGGGAACGAACACCGGGGAGCTGTTTTTT	CASSLAGTNTGELFF
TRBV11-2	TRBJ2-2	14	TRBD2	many	TGTGCCAGCTCGGGACTACCCTCGGGAGGGGAGCTGTTTTTT	CASSGLPSGGELFF
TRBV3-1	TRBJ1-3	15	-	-	TGTGCCAGCAGCCAATATTACCCCTCTGGAAACACCATATATTTT	CASSQYYPSGNTIYF
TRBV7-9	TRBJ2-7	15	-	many	TGTGCCAGCAGCACAAGCCGGGACAAAACCTACGAGCAGTACTTC	CASSTSRDKTYEQYF
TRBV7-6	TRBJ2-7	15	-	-	TGTGCCAGCAGCTTAAATGGGGATAGCTCCTACGAGCAGTACTTC	CASSLNGDSSYEQYF
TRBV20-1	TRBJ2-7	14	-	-	TGCAGTGCTAGACTCCGCCTGGGGGTATACGAGCAGTACTTC	CSARLRLGVYEQYF
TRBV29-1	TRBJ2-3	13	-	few	TGCAGCGTTTCCCAGCTTTCAGGTGATACGCAGTATTTT	CSVSQLSGDTQYF
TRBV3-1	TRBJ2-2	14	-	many	TGTGCCAGCAGCCAAGCGGCATCCACCGGGGAGCTGTTTTTT	CASSQAASTGELFF
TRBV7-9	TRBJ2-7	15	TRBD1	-	TGTGCCAGCAGCTTAATGCCCCAGGGGGCCTACGAGCAGTACTTC	CASSLMPQGAYEQYF
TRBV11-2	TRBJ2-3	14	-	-	TGTGCCAGCAGCTTAGATCCAGGTCACGATACGCAGTATTTT	CASSLDPGHDTQYF
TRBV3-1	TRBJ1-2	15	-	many	TGTGCCAGCAGCCAAGAACCCTATGGGCGCGATGGCTACACCTTC	CASSQEPYGRDGYTF
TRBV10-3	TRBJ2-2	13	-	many	TGTGCCATCACTCGCTCGGGCACCGGGGAGCTGTTTTTT	CAITRSGTGELFF
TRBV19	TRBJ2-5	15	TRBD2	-	TGTGCCACCGTCCGGGGTAGCGGGAACCAAGAGACCCAGTACTTC	CATVRGSGNQETQYF
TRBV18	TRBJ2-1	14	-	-	TGTGCCAGCTCATTTCAGGGGGGGTACAATGAGCAGTTCTTC	CASSFQGGYNEQFF
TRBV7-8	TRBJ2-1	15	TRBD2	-	TGTGCCAGCAGCCGCGCTCTAGCGGGGTACAATGAGCAGTTCTTC	CASSRALAGYNEQFF
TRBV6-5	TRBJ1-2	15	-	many	TGTGCCAGCAGTTACTCCTCCAGGGCGCAGGGTGGCTACACCTTC	CASSYSSRAQGGYTF